The clone carrying this T cell receptor (beta chain) was recorded a few times. Trimming pared 6 bases from V and 2 bases from J, leaving 5 bases between. The germline CDR1 and CDR2 sequences are KGHDR and SFDVKD. The CDR3 sequence is 12 residues long. TCRdb redid the calling of the 5' RACE reads with MiXCR, one entry per CDR3 protein. The top ten hold over 3.5% of the sample, which has tens of thousands of distinct CDR3 sequences, approximately 23% seen once. Cells sorted as Tregs were CD4+, CD25+ and CD127-/low. The chain carries TRBV24-1 and TRBJ2-3; no clear D gene. Sample: Tregs sorted from a lymph node. This receptor was taken from a female donor with breast cancer. This chain's CDR3 is CATSNSTDTQYF. In DNA, the CDR3 is TGTGCCACCAGTAACTCCACAGATACGCAGTATTTT.